Below are 10 T cell receptor beta chains sequenced from a single sample in a study of cytomegalovirus exposure and HLA in healthy donors (dated by TCRdb to about 2017). The protocol used for the library was the immunoSEQ multiplex PCR assay. A mixture of 60 forward primers for TCR Vbeta segments and 13 reverse primers for TCR Jbeta segments was used in the multiplex PCR. TCRdb's version of the immuneACCESS table is confined to in-frame rearrangements and falls short of the full clone set. An unresolved V gene accounts for under half of the shortfall where checked; the remainder is of unknown origin. In all, the sample holds 110,000 to 150,000 clones, and around 78% of those were seen once. The top ten hold approximately 2.5% of the sample. The sample consisted of PBMCs. These receptors were obtained from a woman younger than 30 in good health and CMV-seropositive.

This clone was seen a few times. The chain joins TRBV10-3 to TRBJ2-7; 7 bases are shared with TRBD2. Trimming cost V 0 bases and J 2 bases; bases outside gene matches: 4. In germline, CDR1 is ENHRY, CDR2 SYGVKD. This CDR3 comprises 15 residues. The CDR3 sequence: CAISESGGTAYEQYF. The CDR3 nucleotides are TGTGCCATCAGTGAGTCGGGGGGGACGGCCTACGAGCAGTACTTC.

A single count supports this clone. The chain combines TRBV12-5 with TRBJ2-7, with D maybe TRBD2 (6 bases). CDR1 is LGHNT and CDR2 is FRNRAP in the germline V gene. V dropped 7 bases and J dropped 0 bases, with 10 bases sitting between them. The CDR3 has 13 amino acids. The DNA for the CDR3 is TGTGCTAGTGCCTACGGGGGCTCCTACGAGCAGTACTTC. It is translated as CASAYGGSYEQYF.

This clone has only one observation. The sample contains more than one DNA sequence encoding this CDR3. The chain carries TRBV27 and TRBJ2-3, with 11 nucleotides matching TRBD2. The CDR3 is made up of 15 amino acids. Germline CDR1 is MNHEY and CDR2 is SMNVEV (reference sequence). V lost 2 bases, J lost 4 bases, and 2 bases stayed unmatched. The CDR3 loop reads CASSLTSGGSDTQYF. The DNA of the CDR3 is TGTGCCAGCAGTTTAACTAGCGGGGGTTCAGATACGCAGTATTTT.

The chain uses TRBV6-1 and TRBJ2-1, with D maybe TRBD2 (5 bases). The germline V and J ends were trimmed by 4 bases and 9 bases, with 19 bases remaining between them. Germline V gene sequence: CDR1 MNHNS, CDR2 SASEGT. The CDR3 covers 15 residues. CDR3 region: CASSGQGLLRGEQFF. CDR3 DNA sequence: TGTGCCAGCAGTGGACAAGGACTGCTACGAGGTGAGCAGTTCTTC.

In this sample, this clone turned up a few times. The gene calls are TRBV2 and TRBJ1-2; TRBD1 might be the D (6 bases). Germline-derived CDR1 and CDR2 are SNHLY and FYNNEI. There are 15 residues in the CDR3. The V gene lost 1 base and the J gene lost 0 bases, with 9 bases spanning the gap. CDR3: CASSEEDSPNYGYTF. In DNA, the CDR3 is TGTGCCAGCAGTGAAGAGGACAGTCCTAACTATGGCTACACCTTC.

The chain carries TRBV4-1 and TRBJ2-1, with a tentative D call TRBD2 (5 bases). In germline, CDR1 is MGHRA, CDR2 YSYEKL. V was trimmed by 4 bases and J by 0 bases, leaving 10 bases between them. This CDR3 is built from 15 residues. The CDR3 coding sequence is TGCGCCAGCAGCCGGACTGGGAGCTCCTACAATGAGCAGTTCTTC. This sequence encodes CASSRTGSSYNEQFF.

The chain has TRBV6-1 and TRBJ1-5; 11 positions agree with TRBD1. CDR3 length equals 15 residues. Germline V CDR1 and CDR2: MNHNS, SASEGT. J was trimmed by 5 bases and V by 6 bases; bases with no gene match: 6. CDR3 amino acids: CASRAGQGVYQPQHF. The CDR3 DNA reads as TGTGCCAGCAGGGCGGGACAGGGGGTTTATCAGCCCCAGCATTTT.

The rearrangement joins TRBV5-8 to TRBJ2-5; TRBD2 agrees at 7 bases. The CDR3 extends over 17 amino acids. Germline CDR1 SGHTS, CDR2 YDEGEE. Trimming at V came to 0 bases and at J to 1 base, leaving 9 bases not matched to a gene. CDR3 coding DNA: TGTGCCAGCAGCTTGGTGCTAGCGGATCTACTCCAAGAGACCCAGTACTTC. The encoded protein is CASSLVLADLLQETQYF.

The chain combines TRBV5-1 with TRBJ2-2, with 7 nucleotides matching TRBD1. V lost 4 bases, J lost 1 base, and 4 bases stayed unmatched. CDR1 and CDR2 (germline): SGHRS, YFSETQ. The CDR3 is 15 residues long. The CDR3 spells CASSGRTGNTGELFF. The CDR3 DNA is TGCGCCAGCAGCGGCCGGACAGGGAACACCGGGGAGCTGTTTTTT.

The chain employs TRBV2 and TRBJ2-7; TRBD1 agrees at 9 bases. Germline assignment: CDR1 SNHLY and CDR2 FYNNEI. V shed 7 bases and J 3 bases; nucleotides not matched to a gene: 10. The CDR3 loop spans 15 amino acids. The CDR3 protein is CASKGQGGGDYEQYF. The DNA of the CDR3 is TGTGCCAGCAAGGGACAGGGAGGGGGGGACTACGAGCAGTACTTC. Using reference TRBV2 and TRBJ2-7 for the parts outside the CDR3, the full variable domain is EPEVTQTPSHQVTQMGQEVILRCVPISNHLYFYWYRQILGQKVEFLVSFYNNEISEKSEIFDDQFSVERPDGSNFTLKIRSTKLEDSAMYFCASKGQGGGDYEQYFGPGTRLTVT.